A single sample gave rise to the 5 T cell receptor beta chains below, sequenced in a study of T cell changes during pregnancy in multiple sclerosis. Libraries were prepared by immunoSEQ multiplex PCR; TCRdb keeps only in-frame clonotypes and omits some of them. The profile shows around 80,000 clones, around 90% of them singletons. The sample here was peripheral blood, taken before pregnancy. All receptors come from a female donor with multiple sclerosis, enrolled in a pregnancy study.

The chain employs TRBV28 and TRBJ1-1, with 8 bases lining up with TRBD1. V was clipped by 2 bases and J by 3 bases; unmatched bases: 5. The CDR3 spans 15 residues. Germline CDR1 is MDHEN and CDR2 is SYDVKM. CDR3 residues: CASSLADRDDTEAFF. In DNA form, the CDR3 reads TGTGCCAGCAGTTTAGCGGACAGGGATGACACTGAAGCTTTCTTT. Full variable domain (rest looked up from reference TRBV28 and TRBJ1-1): DVKVTQSSRYLVKRTGEKVFLECVQDMDHENMFWYRQDPGLGLRLIYFSYDVKMKEKGDIPEGYSVSREKKERFSLILESASTNQTSMYLCASSLADRDDTEAFFGQGTRLTVV.

This rearrangement joins TRBV7-8 to TRBJ2-7, with TRBD1 matching over 7 bases. The CDR3 contains 17 residues. J lost 2 bases, V lost 1 base, and 11 bases had no gene match. Germline V gives CDR1 SGHVS, CDR2 FQNEAQ. CDR3 region: CASSLGLGGTQAYEQYF. The CDR3 DNA is TGTGCCAGCAGCTTAGGGTTAGGGGGCACCCAAGCCTACGAGCAGTACTTC.

The chain links TRBV14 to TRBJ1-6, with D possibly being TRBD1 (5 bases). Looked up from germline, CDR1 is SGHDN and CDR2 is FVKESK. This CDR3 region has 15 residues. V lost 1 base to trimming and J lost 4 bases, with 8 bases between them. For the CDR3, the DNA is TGTGCCAGCAGCCAAGTAACAGGATATAATTCACCCCTCCACTTT. Its translation: CASSQVTGYNSPLHF.

The V call is TRBV9, the J call TRBJ2-7; D might be TRBD2 (7 bases). Germline loops: CDR1 SGDLS, CDR2 YYNGEE. The CDR3 has 14 residues. Deletions cut 3 bases from V and 5 bases from J, with 15 bases between. The CDR3 sequence is CASSGGGGPHEQYF. CDR3 sequence (DNA): TGTGCCAGCAGCGGTGGGGGGGGCCCCCACGAGCAGTACTTC.

V and J are TRBV6-6 and TRBJ1-5, with D possibly matching TRBD1 (6 bases). The CDR3 is made up of 15 amino acids. V shed 2 bases and J shed 1 base, with 9 bases lying between them. CDR1 is MNHNY, CDR2 SVGAGI, per germline (reference sequence). The CDR3 DNA follows: TGTGCCAGCAGTTACGGGGGCGGCAGCAATCAGCCCCAGCATTTT. This encodes CASSYGGGSNQPQHF.